Below, 31 T cell receptor beta chains from the same sample are listed, as sequenced in a study of cytomegalovirus exposure and HLA in healthy donors. PCR amplification relied on 60 Vbeta primers (plus 13 Jbeta primers). Measured with immunoSEQ multiplex PCR; TCRdb has only the in-frame clones, and not every one. In the table there are 55,000 to 70,000 clones, 80% of which are singletons. Sequencing input: PBMCs. All receptors come from a male donor in good health and CMV-seronegative.

A few counts support this clone. The chain couples TRBV7-9 to TRBJ2-1; 14 nucleotides line up with TRBD2. Germline loops: CDR1 SEHNR, CDR2 FQNEAQ (reference sequence). This CDR3 has 16 residues. V shed 5 bases and J 8 bases; nucleotides not matched to a gene: 8. The DNA for the CDR3 is TGTGCCAGCAGCCCTGGACTAGCGGGGGGCGTGGATGAGCAGTTCTTC. This sequence encodes CASSPGLAGGVDEQFF.

The chain joins TRBV6-5 to TRBJ1-2, with 11 bases lining up with TRBD1. CDR3 size: 14 residues. Germline V CDR1 and CDR2: MNHEY, SVGAGI. Trimming removed 5 bases from V and 7 bases from J; junction bases left unmatched: 6. The CDR3 coding sequence is TGTGCCAGCAGTCGAGGGGGGACAGGGGGTGGCTACACCTTC. Protein sequence: CASSRGGTGGGYTF.

This clone has a single count. The rearrangement uses TRBV7-2 and TRBJ2-3, with 11 bases that match TRBD2. CDR1 is SGHTA, CDR2 FQGNSA, per germline. Losses at the gene ends were 3 bases for V and 1 base for J; bases not matched to a gene: 6. This CDR3 comprises 17 residues. CDR3 region: CASSFRLAGGRTDTQYF. CDR3 sequence (DNA): TGTGCCAGCAGCTTCCGGCTAGCGGGGGGTCGCACAGATACGCAGTATTTT.

V gene TRBV7-2 combines with J gene TRBJ2-3; 9 bases align to TRBD1. Germline CDR1 and CDR2: SGHTA and FQGNSA. The V gene end was trimmed by 5 bases and the J gene end by 5 bases; junction bases not matched to a gene: 14. The CDR3 sequence is 17 residues long. Written as DNA, the CDR3 is TGTGCCAGCAGCGTATCCCCCGGGACAGGGATGGGAGATACGCAGTATTTT. This encodes CASSVSPGTGMGDTQYF. The entire variable domain, with the rest obtained from reference TRBV7-2 and TRBJ2-3, is as follows: GAGVSQSPSNKVTEKGKDVELRCDPISGHTALYWYRQSLGQGLEFLIYFQGNSAPDKSGLPSDRFSAERTGGSVSTLTIQRTQQEDSAVYLCASSVSPGTGMGDTQYFGPGTRLTVL.

V is TRBV6-1 and J is TRBJ2-7; D might be TRBD1 (6 bases). The CDR3 length is 14 residues. Germline-derived CDR1 and CDR2 are MNHNS and SASEGT. Trimming removed 5 bases from V and 0 bases from J, with 11 bases in between. The CDR3 loop is CASSWTDGSYEQYF. Here the CDR3 DNA reads TGTGCCAGCAGTTGGACAGACGGCTCCTACGAGCAGTACTTC.

The chain has TRBV5-1 and TRBJ2-3, with D tentatively TRBD2 (5 bases). CDR3 length equals 16 residues. Trimming cost V 1 base and J 0 bases, with 12 bases left between them. Germline-derived CDR1 and CDR2 are SGHRS and YFSETQ. CDR3 region: CASSLSRGRSTDTQYF. CDR3 sequence (DNA): TGCGCCAGCAGCTTGTCCCGGGGTCGGAGCACAGATACGCAGTATTTT. Full variable domain (remainder filled in from reference TRBV5-1 and TRBJ2-3): KAGVTQTPRYLIKTRGQQVTLSCSPISGHRSVSWYQQTPGQGLQFLFEYFSETQRNKGNFPGRFSGRQFSNSRSEMNVSTLELGDSALYLCASSLSRGRSTDTQYFGPGTRLTVL.

The J gene is TRBJ1-2, the V gene TRBV19; D possibly corresponds to TRBD1 (6 bases). Germline lookup yields CDR1 LNHDA and CDR2 SQIVND (reference sequence). Trimming stripped 0 bases from V and 6 bases from J, with 14 bases between. The CDR3 is made up of 15 amino acids. Here the CDR3 reads CASSIDRGRINGYTF. Here the CDR3 DNA reads TGTGCCAGTAGTATAGACAGGGGTAGAATCAATGGCTACACCTTC.

The chain is built from TRBV9 and TRBJ1-1, with D possibly TRBD1 on 5 matching bases. Trimming removed 0 bases from V and 0 bases from J, with 21 bases in between. Germline V gene sequence: CDR1 SGDLS, CDR2 YYNGEE. The CDR3 is 19 amino acids. The chain's CDR3 is CASSVDHRPPRVMNTEAFF. The CDR3 DNA follows: TGTGCCAGCAGCGTAGACCACAGGCCGCCTAGGGTCATGAACACTGAAGCTTTCTTT.

The chain is built from TRBV19 and TRBJ2-7; D may be TRBD1 (6 bases). Deletions cut 6 bases from V and 6 bases from J, with 12 bases between. CDR3 size: 12 residues. Germline V CDR1 and CDR2: LNHDA, SQIVND (reference sequence). DNA of the CDR3: TGTGCCAGTAGCCCTGACAGGTTCGAGCAGTACTTC. Its translation: CASSPDRFEQYF.

This rearrangement joins TRBV29-1 to TRBJ1-2; 8 bases match TRBD1. Germline values: CDR1 SQVTM, CDR2 ANQGSEA. J gave up 7 bases and V 3 bases, and 7 bases lay outside the gene matches. CDR3 length: 13 residues. The CDR3 is CSVEEGQASGYTF. DNA for the CDR3: TGCAGCGTTGAGGAGGGACAGGCGTCTGGCTACACCTTC.

V and J are TRBV2 and TRBJ2-2; weak D call: TRBD2 (6 bases). Deletions cut 3 bases from V and 4 bases from J, with 12 bases between. CDR1 is SNHLY and CDR2 is FYNNEI in the germline V gene. The CDR3 sequence is 15 residues long. The CDR3 is CASSEEGRGTGELFF. The CDR3 nucleotides are TGTGCCAGCAGTGAGGAGGGAAGGGGCACCGGGGAGCTGTTTTTT.

This CDR3 reads CAWSLAGINEQYF. The DNA of the CDR3 is TGTGCCTGGAGCCTAGCGGGCATTAACGAGCAGTACTTC. V is TRBV30 and J is TRBJ2-7; 8 nucleotides line up with TRBD2. V shed 3 bases and J 5 bases; nucleotides not matched to a gene: 6. CDR3 size: 13 residues. Germline V gene data show CDR1 as GTSNPN and CDR2 as SVGIG (reference sequence).

On this clone: Compared with germline, one end of the junction differs, possibly owing to a read error. This chain uses TRBV7-7 with TRBJ1-3; D call uncertain. This CDR3 has 13 residues. The germline V gene has CDR1 SSHAT and CDR2 FNYEAQ (reference sequence). The CDR3 DNA sequence: TGTGCTAGCAGCGTGTCCCGCGGGGACACCATATATTTT. The encoded protein is CASSVSRGDTIYF.

V gene TRBV15 combines with J gene TRBJ1-3; D is unresolved. Trimming cost V 0 bases and J 0 bases, with 9 bases left between them. This CDR3 spans 16 amino acids. CDR1 is LNHNV, CDR2 YYDKDF, per germline (reference sequence). Written as DNA, the CDR3 is TGTGCCACCAGCAGAGATCGAACGGTCTCTGGAAACACCATATATTTT. The encoded protein is CATSRDRTVSGNTIYF.

This chain uses TRBV5-5 with TRBJ2-3, with 9 bases identical to TRBD2. CDR3 length: 12 residues. Per germline, CDR1 SGHKS and CDR2 YYEKEE (reference sequence). J gave up 8 bases and V 6 bases, and 4 bases lay outside the gene matches. CDR3 bases: TGTGCCAGCACGCATAGCGGGGGTACGCAGTATTTT. This codes for CASTHSGGTQYF.

The chain uses TRBV29-1 and TRBJ2-5; 8 positions agree with TRBD2. V lost 3 bases and J lost 2; bases outside the gene matches: 5. The CDR3 runs 14 residues. Germline V gene data show CDR1 as SQVTM and CDR2 as ANQGSEA. The CDR3 reads CSVEGRGDQETQYF. The DNA for the CDR3 is TGCAGCGTTGAGGGGCGGGGGGATCAAGAGACCCAGTACTTC.

V gene TRBV7-9 combines with J gene TRBJ1-1; 7 bases fit TRBD1. Trimming took 8 bases from V and 4 from J; bases not matched to a gene: 7. Germline lookup yields CDR1 SEHNR and CDR2 FQNEAQ (reference sequence). The CDR3 totals 13 residues. CDR3 nucleotides: TGTGCCAGCGGTAGACAGGGAGGCACTGAAGCTTTCTTT. Amino acids: CASGRQGGTEAFF.

The genes are TRBV10-1 and TRBJ1-1; possible D gene TRBD1, 5 bases. Germline CDR1 reads WNHNN; CDR2 reads SYGVQD (reference sequence). V was trimmed by 8 bases and J by 0 bases, leaving 13 bases between them. The CDR3 consists of 14 residues. CDR3 sequence (DNA): TGCGCCAGCCCGGGACTCAATATGAACACTGAAGCTTTCTTT. Amino acids: CASPGLNMNTEAFF.

This chain connects TRBV7-9 to TRBJ2-5; D possibly corresponds to TRBD2 (5 bases). The DNA end is more similar to TRBJ2-7, so the J call may be wrong. The CDR3 contains 14 residues. The germline V gene has CDR1 SEHNR and CDR2 FQNEAQ (reference sequence). The CDR3 loop reads CASSLGGVSYEQYF. DNA for the CDR3: TGTGCCAGCAGCTTAGGGGGAGTCTCCTACGAGCAGTACTTC.

A few counts support this clone. The V call is TRBV2, the J call TRBJ1-2; 9 bases line up with TRBD1. From germline, CDR1 is SNHLY and CDR2 FYNNEI. The V segment lost 6 bases and the J segment 2 bases; nucleotides outside the gene matches: 4. CDR3 length equals 14 residues. The CDR3 nucleotides are TGTGCCAGCAGCCCCGGGACAGGGAACTATGGCTACACCTTC. It is translated as CASSPGTGNYGYTF.

The gene calls are TRBV6-5 and TRBJ2-3, with a possible D match to TRBD2 (5 bases). The CDR3 is 16 residues long. Germline loops: CDR1 MNHEY, CDR2 SVGAGI. V lost 2 bases to trimming and J lost 2 bases, with 14 bases between them. CDR3 DNA: TGTGCCAGCAGTTACGGCGGAGGACTCCACACAGATACGCAGTATTTT. Protein: CASSYGGGLHTDTQYF.

V gene TRBV30 combines with J gene TRBJ1-1, with D hard to call. This CDR3 has 13 residues. Trimming cost V 2 bases and J 1 base, with 8 bases left between them. CDR1 is GTSNPN and CDR2 is SVGIG in the germline V gene (reference sequence). CDR3 sequence reads: CAWSKQSNTEAFF. Written as DNA, the CDR3 is TGTGCCTGGAGTAAACAGTCGAACACTGAAGCTTTCTTT.

The chain combines TRBV6-1 with TRBJ2-3, with a tentative D call TRBD1 (5 bases). The CDR3 runs 16 residues. The V gene lost 2 bases and the J gene lost 3 bases, with 15 bases spanning the gap. The germline V gene encodes CDR1 MNHNS and CDR2 SASEGT. The CDR3 loop is CASSESRGLTTDTQYF. The DNA for the CDR3 is TGTGCCAGCAGTGAATCAAGGGGCCTTACTACAGATACGCAGTATTTT.

The genes are TRBV4-1 and TRBJ1-1, with D possibly matching TRBD1 (5 bases). Germline CDR1 is MGHRA and CDR2 is YSYEKL. The V end lost 1 base, the J end lost 3 bases, and 9 bases lay between the germline ends. The CDR3 extends over 14 amino acids. As DNA, the CDR3 is TGCGCCAGCAGCCAAGTTGGGGGGTACACTGAAGCTTTCTTT. Translating it yields CASSQVGGYTEAFF.

This clone has only a few counts. V gene TRBV25-1 combines with J gene TRBJ2-7; D is ambiguous. V was cut by 7 bases and J by 12 bases, with 19 bases left in between. Germline assignment: CDR1 MGHDK and CDR2 SYGVNS. This CDR3 region has 12 residues. CDR3: CASTGLQTVWYF. The CDR3 coding sequence is TGTGCCAGCACTGGGTTACAGACGGTCTGGTACTTC.

This chain uses TRBV6-5 with TRBJ1-2; D is perhaps TRBD1 (6 bases). There are 13 residues in the CDR3. CDR1 is MNHEY, CDR2 SVGAGI, per germline. The V gene lost 5 bases and the J gene lost 4 bases, with 11 bases spanning the gap. CDR3 loop: CASSRDISYGYTF. CDR3 nucleotide sequence: TGTGCCAGCAGTAGGGACATCTCCTATGGCTACACCTTC.

V is TRBV7-9 and J is TRBJ1-6; D unresolved. The CDR3 totals 15 residues. Germline assignment: CDR1 SEHNR and CDR2 FQNEAQ (reference sequence). Trimming took 0 bases from V and 0 from J, leaving 3 bases between them. The CDR3 DNA follows: TGTGCCAGCAGCTTAGCGGCCTCCTATAATTCACCCCTCCACTTT. It translates to CASSLAASYNSPLHF.

This clone came up once. The chain joins TRBV11-2 to TRBJ1-6; 7 bases fit TRBD1. Trimming took 3 bases from V and 5 from J; bases not matched to a gene: 4. The CDR3 consists of 15 residues. Germline values: CDR1 SGHAT, CDR2 FQNNGV. The CDR3 region is CASSLRGPDNSPLHF. CDR3 nucleotide sequence: TGTGCCAGCAGCTTGAGGGGGCCGGATAATTCACCCCTCCACTTT.

The rearrangement joins TRBV4-1 to TRBJ1-4; TRBD1 matches at 8 bases. The CDR3 is 15 residues long. Trimming removed 7 bases from V and 0 bases from J; junction bases left unmatched: 4. The germline CDR1 and CDR2 sequences are MGHRA and YSYEKL. The chain's CDR3 is CASTRQGTTNEKLFF. As DNA, the CDR3 is TGCGCCAGCACGCGACAGGGGACAACTAATGAAAAACTGTTTTTT.

This clone was recorded only once. The chain combines TRBV7-8 with TRBJ2-5; 10 positions match TRBD1. The DNA end lines up better with TRBJ2-7; the J call may be wrong. CDR1 SGHVS and CDR2 FQNEAQ come from the germline V gene. This CDR3 comprises 14 residues. The CDR3 DNA reads TGTGCCAGCAGCTTATCGACAGGGGGCGACGAGCAGTACTTC. This codes for CASSLSTGGDEQYF.

The rearrangement links TRBV7-8 to TRBJ1-1, with D perhaps matching TRBD1 (5 bases). This CDR3 contains 13 residues. Trimming left V 4 bases short and J 6 bases short, with 12 bases between. Germline CDR1 is SGHVS and CDR2 is FQNEAQ. The CDR3 DNA sequence: TGTGCCAGCAGCTATGTAGGGGTTGCTGAAGCTTTCTTT. Its translation is CASSYVGVAEAFF.